The clone carrying this TCR beta chain came up a few times. The sample is drawn from a study of early T cells in non-severe SARS-CoV-2 infection. TCRdb analysed the 5' RACE reads with MiXCR anew, one entry per CDR3 protein. The data show approximately 52,000 distinct CDR3 sequences, 8% to 8.5% seen once. CDR1 is MNHEY and CDR2 is SVGAGI in the germline V gene. The CDR3 sequence is 12 residues long. V lost 10 bases and J 2 bases, leaving 11 bases between the germline ends. This clonotype was sampled from an adult who was a healthcare worker with PCR-confirmed SARS-CoV-2 infection or an uninfected control (not recorded which). The V gene is TRBV6-5, the J gene TRBJ2-5; D is unresolved. The sequenced sample was whole blood. The CDR3 DNA reads as TGTGCCACCCGATTCGGGCAAGAGACCCAGTACTTC. It specifies CATRFGQETQYF.